Each of the 18 T cell receptor beta chains below was sequenced from the same sample in a study of early T cells in non-severe SARS-CoV-2 infection. Via MiXCR, TCRdb re-called the 5' RACE reads, giving one row per CDR3 protein. This repertoire shows fewer than 85,000 distinct CDR3 sequences, roughly 15% found once; its top ten account for over 1.2%. Sequenced: whole blood. The receptors originated from an adult who was a healthcare worker with PCR-confirmed SARS-CoV-2 infection or an uninfected control (not recorded which).

The chain combines TRBV5-1 with TRBJ1-6; a possible D gene is TRBD1 (5 bases). The CDR3 runs to 12 residues. V was shortened by 5 bases and J by 9 bases, with 9 bases between the two germline ends. CDR1 SGHRS and CDR2 YFSETQ come from the germline V gene. CDR3 DNA sequence: TGCGCCAGCAGGTCGGGGGTTTCACCCCTCCACTTT. Its protein is CASRSGVSPLHF. The complete variable domain, with remaining parts taken from reference TRBV5-1 and TRBJ1-6, reads KAGVTQTPRYLIKTRGQQVTLSCSPISGHRSVSWYQQTPGQGLQFLFEYFSETQRNKGNFPGRFSGRQFSNSRSEMNVSTLELGDSALYLCASRSGVSPLHFGNGTRLTVT.

The J gene is TRBJ2-7, the V gene TRBV7-6; tentative D call: TRBD1 (5 bases). CDR1 is SGHVS and CDR2 is FNYEAQ in the germline V gene. This CDR3 region has 14 residues. The V end was cut by 1 base, the J end by 7 bases, with 14 bases between. DNA for the CDR3: TGTGCCAGCAGCTTAGGGGCAGGGATAGGAGAGCAGTACTTC. It specifies CASSLGAGIGEQYF.

The J gene is TRBJ2-7, the V gene TRBV7-2; tentatively, D is TRBD1 (6 bases). Germline values: CDR1 SGHTA, CDR2 FQGNSA. Trimming removed 0 bases from V and 0 bases from J, with 9 bases in between. The CDR3 loop spans 15 amino acids. The CDR3 nucleotides are TGTGCCAGCAGCTTAGCTGGGACAAGCTCCTACGAGCAGTACTTC. It is translated as CASSLAGTSSYEQYF.

This sequence joins TRBV7-2 and TRBJ2-1; no definite D call. CDR1 SGHTA and CDR2 FQGNSA come from the germline V gene. V was pared by 4 bases and J by 0 bases, with 10 bases between. This CDR3 is 15 amino acids long. The CDR3 DNA reads TGTGCCAGCAGCTCGTACCCGAGCTCCTACAATGAGCAGTTCTTC. Translating gives CASSSYPSSYNEQFF.

This clonotype occurred many times. The rearrangement uses TRBV29-1 and TRBJ2-3; D may be TRBD2 (6 bases). CDR3 length equals 15 residues. Germline assignment: CDR1 SQVTM and CDR2 ANQGSEA. V shed 4 bases and J shed 0 bases, with 14 bases lying between them. Here the CDR3 reads CSVALTGTSTDTQYF. The CDR3 nucleotides read TGCAGCGTTGCTCTAACCGGGACTAGCACAGATACGCAGTATTTT.

V and J are TRBV27 and TRBJ1-1; D might be TRBD1 (6 bases). Germline V gene sequence: CDR1 MNHEY, CDR2 SMNVEV (reference sequence). Trimming pared 5 bases from V and 1 base from J, leaving 20 bases between. This CDR3 region has 17 residues. The CDR3: CASSPIVGGQRNTEAFF. The CDR3 coding sequence is TGTGCCAGCAGTCCAATAGTGGGTGGACAGCGGAACACTGAAGCTTTCTTT.

V and J are TRBV29-1 and TRBJ1-1; D is unclear. Germline V gene lookup returns CDR1 SQVTM and CDR2 ANQGSEA. This CDR3 contains 12 residues. V was trimmed by 3 bases and J by 2 bases, leaving 7 bases between them. This CDR3 is CSVDYPNTEAFF. In nucleotides, the CDR3 is TGCAGCGTTGATTACCCTAACACTGAAGCTTTCTTT.

The chain carries TRBV29-1 and TRBJ2-1, with 7 bases matching TRBD1. The CDR3 runs to 17 residues. Germline V gene data show CDR1 as SQVTM and CDR2 as ANQGSEA. V trimming: 6 bases; J trimming: 0 bases; junction bases outside the gene matches: 14. CDR3 sequence (DNA): TGCAGCGTCCCGACAGGGCTCTCTATCAGCTCCTACAATGAGCAGTTCTTC. Protein product: CSVPTGLSISSYNEQFF.

This clonotype was seen at least ten times. This sequence joins TRBV6-2 or TRBV6-3 and TRBJ2-3; maybe TRBD1 (5 bases). The length of the CDR3 is 13 residues. V lost 8 bases and J 4 bases, leaving 13 bases between the germline ends. Germline-derived CDR1 and CDR2 are MNHEY and SVGEGT. The CDR3 protein is CASLDPGPDTQYF. The CDR3 DNA sequence: TGTGCCAGCTTGGACCCAGGGCCAGATACGCAGTATTTT.

This clonotype was detected a few times. The genes are TRBV20-1 and TRBJ2-4, with 8 bases matching TRBD2. Germline-derived CDR1 and CDR2 are DFQATT and SNEGSKA (reference sequence). The CDR3 contains 15 residues. V lost 2 bases, J lost 0 bases, and 3 bases stayed unmatched. For the CDR3, the DNA is TGCAGTGCTAGAACGAGCGGGAGAGCCAAAAACATTCAGTACTTC. This translates into CSARTSGRAKNIQYF.

The chain links TRBV4-3 to TRBJ1-1, with TRBD1 matching 7 bases. Germline lookup yields CDR1 LGHNA and CDR2 YSLEER. V trimming: 4 bases; J trimming: 1 base; junction bases outside the gene matches: 3. This CDR3 is 14 amino acids long. Written as DNA, the CDR3 is TGCGCCAGCAGCCGAGGGACAGCGAACACTGAAGCTTTCTTT. Encoded protein: CASSRGTANTEAFF.

In its sample, this clonotype was seen many times. V and J are TRBV6-5 and TRBJ2-7, with D maybe TRBD1 (8 bases). The ends were cut back, 4 bases at V and 6 bases at J, with 13 bases in the middle. This CDR3 spans 13 amino acids. Germline V gene lookup returns CDR1 MNHEY and CDR2 SVGAGI. In nucleotides, the CDR3 is TGTGCCAGCAGTTCAGGGGGCGGGGGCGAGCAGTACTTC. Its protein is CASSSGGGGEQYF.

The V call is TRBV20-1, the J call TRBJ1-4; D uncertain. Germline CDR1 reads DFQATT; CDR2 reads SNEGSKA (reference sequence). The CDR3 has 13 residues. V lost 3 bases and J 9 bases, leaving 14 bases between the germline ends. The DNA of the CDR3 is TGCAGTGCTAGGGATGGTGTCGGAAAAAAACTGTTTTTT. It encodes CSARDGVGKKLFF.

The V call is TRBV7-6, the J call TRBJ1-2; 8 nucleotides align to TRBD1. The CDR3 length is 14 residues. The V and J ends lost 1 base and 6 bases, in that order; junction bases with no gene match: 4. Germline V gene sequence: CDR1 SGHVS, CDR2 FNYEAQ. The CDR3 here is CASSLGGTGHGYTF. CDR3 sequence (DNA): TGTGCCAGCAGCTTAGGCGGGACAGGCCATGGCTACACCTTC.

The CDR3 DNA sequence: TGTGCCAGCAGCCCCTCCGGGACAGGGAACTCCTACGAGCAGTACTTC. It translates to CASSPSGTGNSYEQYF. This chain links TRBV7-6 with TRBJ2-7, with 9 bases that match TRBD1. The ends lost 5 bases at V and 0 bases at J; junction bases unmatched: 8. Looked up from germline, CDR1 is SGHVS and CDR2 is FNYEAQ. The CDR3 is made up of 16 amino acids.

This clonotype showed up just a few times. V gene TRBV4-1 combines with J gene TRBJ1-2; maybe TRBD1 (6 bases). V lost 4 bases to trimming and J lost 4 bases, with 16 bases between them. CDR3 length: 15 amino acids. Germline V gene data show CDR1 as MGHRA and CDR2 as YSYEKL. In DNA form, the CDR3 reads TGCGCCAGCAGCCTCGCTCAGGGGCCTGGCTATGGCTACACCTTC. Protein product: CASSLAQGPGYGYTF.

This clonotype was found a few times. V usage is TRBV5-4 and J usage is TRBJ2-5, with 7 bases aligning to TRBD1. Per germline, CDR1 SGHNT and CDR2 YYREEE (reference sequence). The CDR3 consists of 13 residues. J gave up 5 bases and V 4 bases, and 5 bases lay outside the gene matches. CDR3 sequence: CASSLRGGETQYF. The DNA for the CDR3 is TGTGCCAGCAGCCTCCGAGGGGGCGAGACCCAGTACTTC.

The chain uses TRBV7-2 and TRBJ1-3; D gene unclear. Germline V gene lookup returns CDR1 SGHTA and CDR2 FQGNSA. Trimming stripped 5 bases from V and 3 bases from J, with 5 bases between. CDR3 length: 12 amino acids. CDR3 sequence: CASSAGGNTIYF. The DNA of the CDR3 is TGTGCCAGCAGCGCCGGTGGAAACACCATATATTTT.